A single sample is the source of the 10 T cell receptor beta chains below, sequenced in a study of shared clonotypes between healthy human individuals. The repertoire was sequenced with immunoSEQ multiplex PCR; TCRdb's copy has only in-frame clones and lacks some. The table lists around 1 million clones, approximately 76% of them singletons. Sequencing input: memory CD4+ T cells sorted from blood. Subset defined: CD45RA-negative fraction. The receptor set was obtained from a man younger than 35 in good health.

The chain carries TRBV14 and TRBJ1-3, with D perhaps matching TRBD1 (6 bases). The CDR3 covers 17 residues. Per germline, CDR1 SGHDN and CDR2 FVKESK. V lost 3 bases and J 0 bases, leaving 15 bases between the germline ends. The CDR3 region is CASSHLGGGASGNTIYF. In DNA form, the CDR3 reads TGTGCCAGCAGCCATCTTGGAGGGGGGGCCTCTGGAAACACCATATATTTT.

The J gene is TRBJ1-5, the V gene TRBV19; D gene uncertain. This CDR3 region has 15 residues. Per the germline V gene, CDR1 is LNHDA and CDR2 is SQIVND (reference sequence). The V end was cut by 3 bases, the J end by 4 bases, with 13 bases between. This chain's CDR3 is CASSMDVEGNQPQHF. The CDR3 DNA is TGTGCCAGTAGTATGGACGTTGAGGGTAATCAGCCCCAGCATTTT.

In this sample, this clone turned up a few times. The CDR3 nucleotides are TGTGCCAGTAGTCCACAGGGTCGGGGAGATCCCCTCCACTTT. Its protein is CASSPQGRGDPLHF. This chain uses TRBV19 with TRBJ1-6; TRBD1 might be the D (6 bases). CDR1 LNHDA and CDR2 SQIVND come from the germline V gene (reference sequence). The CDR3 runs to 14 residues. Trimming stripped 5 bases from V and 13 bases from J, with 18 bases between.

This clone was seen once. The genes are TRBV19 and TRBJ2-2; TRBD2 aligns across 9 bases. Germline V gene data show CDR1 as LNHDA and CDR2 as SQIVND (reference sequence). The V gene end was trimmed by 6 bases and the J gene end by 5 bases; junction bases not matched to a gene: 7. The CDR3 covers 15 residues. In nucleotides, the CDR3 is TGTGCCAGTAGGGGGGGACTAGCAAGTACCGGGGAGCTGTTTTTT. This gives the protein CASRGGLASTGELFF.

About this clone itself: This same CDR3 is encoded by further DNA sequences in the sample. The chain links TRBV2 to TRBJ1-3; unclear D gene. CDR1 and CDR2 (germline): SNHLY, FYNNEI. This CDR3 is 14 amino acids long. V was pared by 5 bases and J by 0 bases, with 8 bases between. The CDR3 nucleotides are TGTGCCAGCAGTTTATGGGGCTCTGGAAACACCATATATTTT. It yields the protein CASSLWGSGNTIYF.

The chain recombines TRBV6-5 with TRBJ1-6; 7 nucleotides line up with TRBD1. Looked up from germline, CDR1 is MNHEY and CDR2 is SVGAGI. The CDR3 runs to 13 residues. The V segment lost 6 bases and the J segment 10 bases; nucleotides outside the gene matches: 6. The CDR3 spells CASRPGTESPLHF. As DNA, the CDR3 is TGTGCCAGCAGACCCGGGACAGAGTCACCCCTCCACTTT.

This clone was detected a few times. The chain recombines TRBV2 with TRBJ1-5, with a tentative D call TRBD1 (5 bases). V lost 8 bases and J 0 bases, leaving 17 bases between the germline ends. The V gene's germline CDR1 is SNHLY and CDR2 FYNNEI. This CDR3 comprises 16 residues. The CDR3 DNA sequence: TGTGCCAGCGGGGGGGAGGTCACCGATAGCAATCAGCCCCAGCATTTT. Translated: CASGGEVTDSNQPQHF.

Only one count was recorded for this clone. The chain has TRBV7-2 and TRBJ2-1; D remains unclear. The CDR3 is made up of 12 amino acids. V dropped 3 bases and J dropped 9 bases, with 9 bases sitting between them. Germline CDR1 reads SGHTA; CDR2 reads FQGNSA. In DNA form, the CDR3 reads TGTGCCAGCAGCTTTTTTAACGGTGAGCAGTTCTTC. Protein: CASSFFNGEQFF. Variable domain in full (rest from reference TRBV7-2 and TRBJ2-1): GAGVSQSPSNKVTEKGKDVELRCDPISGHTALYWYRQSLGQGLEFLIYFQGNSAPDKSGLPSDRFSAERTGGSVSTLTIQRTQQEDSAVYLCASSFFNGEQFFGPGTRLTVL.

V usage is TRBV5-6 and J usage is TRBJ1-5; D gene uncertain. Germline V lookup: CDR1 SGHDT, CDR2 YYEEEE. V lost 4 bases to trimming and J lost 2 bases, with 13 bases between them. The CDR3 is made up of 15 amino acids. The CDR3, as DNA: TGTGCCAGCAGCACCGGTGGCCTAGGCAATCAGCCCCAGCATTTT. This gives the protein CASSTGGLGNQPQHF.

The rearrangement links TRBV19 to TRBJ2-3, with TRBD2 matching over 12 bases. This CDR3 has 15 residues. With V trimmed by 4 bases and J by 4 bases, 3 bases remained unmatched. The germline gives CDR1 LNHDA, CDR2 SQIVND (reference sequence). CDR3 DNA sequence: TGTGCCAGTAGTAGGGGACTAGCGGGTTCAGATACGCAGTATTTT. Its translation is CASSRGLAGSDTQYF.